Following are 20 T cell receptor beta chains from one sample sequenced in a study of blood T cell repertoires in COVID-19. Using immunoSEQ multiplex PCR, the repertoire was profiled, and TCRdb retains in-frame clones only, with some absent. The sample comprises about 280,000 clones, just under 90% of which are singletons, and approximately 4% rests with the top ten. The source material was PBMCs or T cells enriched from blood (not recorded which). These TCRs come from a woman in her 30s with acute COVID-19.

The chain recombines TRBV28 with TRBJ1-5, with 9 bases aligning to TRBD1. Germline V CDR1 and CDR2: MDHEN, SYDVKM. This CDR3 has 15 residues. Trimming removed 3 bases from V and 6 bases from J; junction bases left unmatched: 6. CDR3 loop: CASSLGQGRSQPQHF. CDR3 coding DNA: TGTGCCAGCAGTTTGGGACAGGGTAGGAGTCAGCCCCAGCATTTT. The whole variable domain, remainder taken from reference TRBV28 and TRBJ1-5, is DVKVTQSSRYLVKRTGEKVFLECVQDMDHENMFWYRQDPGLGLRLIYFSYDVKMKEKGDIPEGYSVSREKKERFSLILESASTNQTSMYLCASSLGQGRSQPQHFGDGTRLSIL.

The rearrangement uses TRBV19 and TRBJ2-1, with D maybe TRBD1 (5 bases). V lost 3 bases and J 4 bases, leaving 13 bases between the germline ends. The CDR3 totals 15 residues. CDR1 and CDR2 from the germline V gene are LNHDA and SQIVND (reference sequence). CDR3 sequence reads: CASSINRFEYNEQFF. CDR3 coding DNA: TGTGCCAGTAGTATCAACAGGTTTGAATACAATGAGCAGTTCTTC.

V gene TRBV10-3 combines with J gene TRBJ1-5; a possible D gene is TRBD1 (6 bases). This CDR3 comprises 12 residues. Per the germline V gene, CDR1 is ENHRY and CDR2 is SYGVKD. V lost 8 bases and J lost 7, with 12 bases in between. CDR3 amino acids: CAIQTGGQPQHF. The CDR3 region has the DNA TGTGCCATCCAGACAGGAGGCCAGCCCCAGCATTTT.

The V call is TRBV3-1 (or the pseudogene TRBV3-2), the J call TRBJ2-1; D is perhaps TRBD2 (5 bases). There are 16 residues in the CDR3. CDR1 is LGHDT and CDR2 is YNNKEL in the germline V gene (reference sequence). Trimming removed 4 bases at V and 5 bases at J, with 18 bases between. The DNA for the CDR3 is TGTGCCAGCAGCCCCCAAATAGCGCAACCCGACAATGAGCAGTTCTTC. Its translation is CASSPQIAQPDNEQFF.

The genes are TRBV4-1 and TRBJ2-4; 7 positions agree with TRBD2. J lost 0 bases, V lost 3 bases, and 5 bases had no gene match. Germline V gives CDR1 MGHRA, CDR2 YSYEKL. CDR3 length: 16 amino acids. In DNA, the CDR3 is TGCGCCAGCAGCCAGCCGAGGGAGGGAGCCAAAAACATTCAGTACTTC. This codes for CASSQPREGAKNIQYF.

The chain employs TRBV6-1 and TRBJ2-3; D call uncertain. This CDR3 contains 14 residues. Germline assignment: CDR1 MNHNS and CDR2 SASEGT. V lost 2 bases to trimming and J lost 3 bases, with 9 bases between them. CDR3 nucleotide sequence: TGTGCCAGCAGTGAAAAACGGTCGACAGATACGCAGTATTTT. Amino acids: CASSEKRSTDTQYF.

V is TRBV19 and J is TRBJ1-1; D not certain. The germline V and J ends were trimmed by 7 bases and 0 bases, with 15 bases remaining between them. This CDR3 spans 15 amino acids. Germline values: CDR1 LNHDA, CDR2 SQIVND (reference sequence). CDR3: CASMGRRTMNTEAFF. In DNA, the CDR3 is TGTGCCAGTATGGGGAGGCGGACTATGAACACTGAAGCTTTCTTT. Filled out from reference TRBV19 and TRBJ1-1, the complete variable domain reads DGGITQSPKYLFRKEGQNVTLSCEQNLNHDAMYWYRQDPGQGLRLIYYSQIVNDFQKGDIAEGYSVSREKKESFPLTVTSAQKNPTAFYLCASMGRRTMNTEAFFGQGTRLTVV.

The rearrangement links TRBV19 to TRBJ2-7; D possibly corresponds to TRBD2 (6 bases). The CDR3 is 15 amino acids. Trimming cost V 5 bases and J 7 bases, with 21 bases left between them. The germline V gene encodes CDR1 LNHDA and CDR2 SQIVND (reference sequence). Here the CDR3 DNA reads TGTGCCAGTAGTGATTTCGGCGGGGCCAAGGAAGAGCAGTACTTC. Amino acids: CASSDFGGAKEEQYF.

The chain uses TRBV12-5 and TRBJ1-5; 9 bases align to TRBD1. V gave up 7 bases and J gave up 7 bases; unmatched junction bases: 8. CDR1 LGHNT and CDR2 FRNRAP come from the germline V gene. The CDR3 length is 14 residues. The chain's CDR3 is CASALGQGGQPQHF. The DNA of the CDR3 is TGTGCTAGTGCCCTGGGACAGGGTGGCCAGCCCCAGCATTTT.

The J gene is TRBJ1-1, the V gene TRBV7-2, with D hard to call. Trimming left V 5 bases short and J 0 bases short, with 13 bases between. The CDR3 length is 15 residues. CDR1 and CDR2 from the germline V gene are SGHTA and FQGNSA. CDR3 in amino acids: CASSPTGNLNTEAFF. The CDR3 DNA is TGTGCCAGCAGCCCAACCGGGAATTTGAACACTGAAGCTTTCTTT.

The chain employs TRBV5-1 and TRBJ2-3; 12 bases fit TRBD2. V dropped 0 bases and J dropped 3; count of bases not matched to a gene: 5. This CDR3 is 17 amino acids long. Germline V gene data show CDR1 as SGHRS and CDR2 as YFSETQ. Here the CDR3 reads CASSLGTSGTWTDTQYF. The DNA for the CDR3 is TGCGCCAGCAGCTTGGGGACTAGCGGGACTTGGACAGATACGCAGTATTTT.

This sequence joins TRBV11-2 and TRBJ2-1, with 10 positions matching TRBD2. The CDR3 runs to 16 residues. V was clipped by 6 bases and J by 0 bases; unmatched bases: 5. The germline CDR1 and CDR2 sequences are SGHAT and FQNNGV. The chain's CDR3 is CASRTSGRASYNEQFF. CDR3 DNA: TGTGCCAGCAGGACAAGCGGGAGGGCCTCCTACAATGAGCAGTTCTTC.

This clone was picked up one time. Here the CDR3 reads CASSNQPTSPNEQFF. The CDR3 DNA is TGTGCCAGCAGCAATCAACCCACTAGTCCCAATGAGCAGTTCTTC. The gene calls are TRBV7-3 and TRBJ2-1, with D perhaps TRBD2 (5 bases). Per the germline V gene, CDR1 is SGHTA and CDR2 is FQGTGA. The V end was cut by 5 bases, the J end by 6 bases, with 17 bases between. This CDR3 contains 15 residues.

The chain recombines TRBV27 with TRBJ1-4, with TRBD1 as a possible D gene (6 bases). The germline V gene encodes CDR1 MNHEY and CDR2 SMNVEV (reference sequence). CDR3 size: 14 residues. The V end lost 2 bases, the J end lost 9 bases, and 13 bases lay between the germline ends. In DNA form, the CDR3 reads TGTGCCAGCAGTTTAAACAGGGTGGATAAAAAACTGTTTTTT. This translates into CASSLNRVDKKLFF.

The sample holds a few counts of this clone. The chain employs TRBV7-2 and TRBJ2-5; 8 bases agree with TRBD2. Germline V CDR1 and CDR2: SGHTA, FQGNSA. This CDR3 contains 15 residues. J gave up 5 bases and V 5 bases, and 10 bases lay outside the gene matches. The CDR3 here is CASSLDGRALETQYF. CDR3 bases: TGTGCCAGCAGCCTTGACGGGAGGGCCTTGGAGACCCAGTACTTC.

The chain carries TRBV6-5 and TRBJ1-5, with D perhaps TRBD1 (5 bases). V was trimmed by 8 bases and J by 7 bases, leaving 15 bases between them. The length of the CDR3 is 13 residues. The V gene's germline CDR1 is MNHEY and CDR2 SVGAGI. The CDR3 DNA is TGTGCCAGCGGGGGGTATGTTAACCAGCCCCAGCATTTT. Translation gives CASGGYVNQPQHF.

V and J are TRBV6-4 and TRBJ2-2; D is perhaps TRBD1 (5 bases). CDR1 and CDR2 (germline): MRHNA, SNTAGT. The CDR3 consists of 15 residues. Trimming cost V 0 bases and J 0 bases, with 5 bases left between them. The CDR3 spells CASSDSTANTGELFF. The CDR3 coding sequence is TGTGCCAGCAGTGACTCGACAGCGAACACCGGGGAGCTGTTTTTT.

The J gene is TRBJ1-5, the V gene TRBV2, with TRBD1 as a possible D gene (6 bases). CDR3 size: 13 residues. Between the trimmed V and J ends, which lost 6 bases and 4 bases, there was a span of 10 bases. Germline CDR1 reads SNHLY; CDR2 reads FYNNEI. This chain's CDR3 is CASSNRENQPQHF. The CDR3 DNA is TGTGCCAGCAGCAACAGGGAAAATCAGCCCCAGCATTTT.

This chain uses TRBV7-3 with TRBJ2-1; the D gene is possibly TRBD2 (6 bases). Germline V gives CDR1 SGHTA, CDR2 FQGTGA. This CDR3 region has 15 residues. Trimming pared 4 bases from V and 4 bases from J, leaving 14 bases between. The CDR3 region is CASSSMGEAYNEQFF. CDR3 nucleotides: TGTGCCAGCAGCTCCATGGGGGAGGCGTACAATGAGCAGTTCTTC.

The CDR3 sequence is CASGGADSSYNEQFF. DNA for the CDR3: TGTGCCAGTGGCGGTGCGGACAGCTCCTACAATGAGCAGTTCTTC. This chain connects TRBV19 to TRBJ2-1; maybe TRBD1 (6 bases). Germline V gene data show CDR1 as LNHDA and CDR2 as SQIVND (reference sequence). This CDR3 has 15 amino acids. The V end was cut by 8 bases, the J end by 0 bases, with 14 bases between.